This TCR beta chain comes out of a study of CD8 T cells in Susac syndrome. An amount of RNA that ranged from about 0.45 to 1 ug was reverse transcribed with random hexamers. The immunoSEQ assay covered 54 Vbeta and 13 Jbeta segments for CDR3. TCRdb re-called the immunoSEQ multiplex PCR reads through MiXCR, storing one row per CDR3 protein. The repertoire includes a few hundred thousand distinct CDR3 sequences, 85% of them detected once, and around 0.2% sits in the top ten. Trimming took 0 bases from V and 0 from J; bases not matched to a gene: 10. The CDR3 sequence is 18 residues long. Germline-derived CDR1 and CDR2 are SQVTM and ANQGSEA. Sequencing targeted TCR beta in blood CD8+ and CD4+ T cells. In contrast to the negatively isolated CD8+ and CD4+ T cells, TEMRA cells were FACS-enriched.

The rearrangement links TRBV29-1 to TRBJ2-5; 10 bases are a match to TRBD2. This TCR was recovered from a human donor with multiple sclerosis. Sequencing was done on a sample of CD8+ T cells from PBMCs. CDR3 DNA sequence: TGCAGCGTTGAAGATCGGAATCTAGCGGGAGCGTACCAAGAGACCCAGTACTTC. This encodes CSVEDRNLAGAYQETQYF.